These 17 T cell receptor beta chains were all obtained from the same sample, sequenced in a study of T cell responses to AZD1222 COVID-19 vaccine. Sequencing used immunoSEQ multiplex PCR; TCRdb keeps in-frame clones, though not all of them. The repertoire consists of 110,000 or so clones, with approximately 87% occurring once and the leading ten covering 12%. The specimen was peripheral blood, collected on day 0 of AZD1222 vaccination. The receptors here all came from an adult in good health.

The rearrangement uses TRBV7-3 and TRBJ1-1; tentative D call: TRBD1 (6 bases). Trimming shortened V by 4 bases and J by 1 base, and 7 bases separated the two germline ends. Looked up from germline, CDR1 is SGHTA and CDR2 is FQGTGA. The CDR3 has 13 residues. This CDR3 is CASSSGQNTEAFF. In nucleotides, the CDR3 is TGTGCCAGCAGCTCGGGACAGAACACTGAAGCTTTCTTT.

The CDR3 region has the DNA TGTGCCAGCAGCCAAGGCAGTCCCTACGAGCAGTACTTC. Translated, it gives CASSQGSPYEQYF. The chain carries TRBV3-1 (or the pseudogene TRBV3-2) and TRBJ2-7; D call uncertain. Germline V gene data show CDR1 as LGHDT and CDR2 as YNNKEL (reference sequence). This CDR3 spans 13 amino acids. The V and J ends lost 1 base and 2 bases respectively, with 6 bases between them.

For the CDR3, the DNA is TGTGCCAGCAACGGGCCCATGAGGGGCGCGATGTCAAATCAGCCCCAGCATTTT. Encoded protein: CASNGPMRGAMSNQPQHF. V usage is TRBV28 and J usage is TRBJ1-5; possible D gene TRBD1, 5 bases. V lost 7 bases to trimming and J lost 4 bases, with 26 bases between them. This CDR3 is 18 amino acids long. The germline gives CDR1 MDHEN, CDR2 SYDVKM.

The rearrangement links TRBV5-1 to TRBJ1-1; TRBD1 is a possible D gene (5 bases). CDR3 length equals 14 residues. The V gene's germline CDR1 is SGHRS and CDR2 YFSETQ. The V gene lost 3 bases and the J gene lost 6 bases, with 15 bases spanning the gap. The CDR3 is CASSSNSRGSEAFF. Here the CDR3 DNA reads TGCGCCAGCAGCTCAAACTCCCGGGGCTCTGAAGCTTTCTTT.

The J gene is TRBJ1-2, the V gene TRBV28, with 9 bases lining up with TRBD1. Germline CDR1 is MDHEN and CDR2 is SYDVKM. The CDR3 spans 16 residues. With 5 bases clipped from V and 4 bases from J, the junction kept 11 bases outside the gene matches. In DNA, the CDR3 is TGTGCCAGCAGTCGACAGGGGGGCGCGAGGGGCTATGGCTACACCTTC. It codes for CASSRQGGARGYGYTF.

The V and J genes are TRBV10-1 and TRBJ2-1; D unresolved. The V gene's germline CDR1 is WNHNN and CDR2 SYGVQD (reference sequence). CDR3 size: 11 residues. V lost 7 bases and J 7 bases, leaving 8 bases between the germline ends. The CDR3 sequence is CASKHWNEQFF. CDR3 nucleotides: TGCGCCAGCAAGCACTGGAATGAGCAGTTCTTC.

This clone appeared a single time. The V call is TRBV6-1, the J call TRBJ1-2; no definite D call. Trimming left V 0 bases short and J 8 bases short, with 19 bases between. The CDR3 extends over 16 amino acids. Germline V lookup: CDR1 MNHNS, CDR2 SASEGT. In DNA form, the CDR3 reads TGTGCCAGCAGTGAAGCTTGGCAATCCCTGTTAGGAGGCTACACCTTC. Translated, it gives CASSEAWQSLLGGYTF.

CDR3: CASRQQGPQETQYF. The CDR3, as DNA: TGTGCCAGCAGGCAACAGGGGCCACAAGAGACCCAGTACTTC. V usage is TRBV28 and J usage is TRBJ2-5; 7 bases map to TRBD1. Germline V gene sequence: CDR1 MDHEN, CDR2 SYDVKM. Unmatched junction bases numbered 6, after V lost 6 bases and J lost 2 bases. The CDR3 consists of 14 residues.

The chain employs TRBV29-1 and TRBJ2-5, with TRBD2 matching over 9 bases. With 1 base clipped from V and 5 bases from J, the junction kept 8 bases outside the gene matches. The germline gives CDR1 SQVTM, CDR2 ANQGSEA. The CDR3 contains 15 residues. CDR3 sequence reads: CSVEVLLAGRETQYF. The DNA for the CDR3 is TGCAGCGTTGAAGTTCTACTAGCGGGTCGGGAGACCCAGTACTTC.

The CDR3 here is CASSLFGLAGGRTDTQYF. The CDR3 DNA reads TGCGCCAGCAGCTTGTTTGGACTAGCGGGGGGGCGCACAGATACGCAGTATTTT. This chain uses TRBV5-1 with TRBJ2-3, with 15 bases matching TRBD2. V shed 1 base and J 1 base; nucleotides not matched to a gene: 4. CDR1 is SGHRS and CDR2 is YFSETQ in the germline V gene. The CDR3 has 18 residues.

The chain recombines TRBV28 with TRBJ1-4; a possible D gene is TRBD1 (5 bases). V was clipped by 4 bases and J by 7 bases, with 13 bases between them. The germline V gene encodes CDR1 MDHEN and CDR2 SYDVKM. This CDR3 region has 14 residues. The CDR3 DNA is TGTGCCAGCAGTTATAGTAGGGGTTTTGAAAAACTGTTTTTT. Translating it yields CASSYSRGFEKLFF.

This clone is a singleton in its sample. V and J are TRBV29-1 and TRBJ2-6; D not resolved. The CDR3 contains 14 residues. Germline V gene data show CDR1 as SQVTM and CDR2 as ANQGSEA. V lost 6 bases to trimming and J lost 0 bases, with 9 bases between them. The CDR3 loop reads CSVAESSGANVLTF. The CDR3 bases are TGCAGCGTAGCAGAGAGCTCTGGGGCCAACGTCCTGACTTTC.

The CDR3 here is CATSDLDQRGNEKLFF. In DNA form, the CDR3 reads TGTGCCACCAGTGATTTGGACCAGCGGGGAAATGAAAAACTGTTTTTT. J is TRBJ1-4 and V is TRBV24-1, with no clear D. V was shortened by 0 bases and J by 5 bases, with 12 bases between the two germline ends. From germline, CDR1 is KGHDR and CDR2 SFDVKD. This CDR3 region has 16 residues.

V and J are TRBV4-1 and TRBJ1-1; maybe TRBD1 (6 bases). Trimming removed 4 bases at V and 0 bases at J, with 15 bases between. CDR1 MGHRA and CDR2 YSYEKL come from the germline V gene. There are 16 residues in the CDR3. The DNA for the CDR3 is TGCGCCAGCAGCCTAGGACAGTGGAGAATGAACACTGAAGCTTTCTTT. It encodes CASSLGQWRMNTEAFF.

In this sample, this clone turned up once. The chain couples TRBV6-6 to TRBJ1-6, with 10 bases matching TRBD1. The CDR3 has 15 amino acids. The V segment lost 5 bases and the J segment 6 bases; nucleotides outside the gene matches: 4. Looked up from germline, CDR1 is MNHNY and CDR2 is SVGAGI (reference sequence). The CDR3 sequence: CASSPGQGPNSPLHF. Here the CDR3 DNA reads TGTGCCAGCAGTCCGGGACAGGGGCCTAATTCACCCCTCCACTTT.

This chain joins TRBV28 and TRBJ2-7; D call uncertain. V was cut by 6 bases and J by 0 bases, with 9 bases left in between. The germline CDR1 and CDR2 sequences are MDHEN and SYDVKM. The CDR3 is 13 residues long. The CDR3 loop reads CASSLQSSYEQYF. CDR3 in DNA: TGTGCCAGCAGCCTACAGTCCTCCTACGAGCAGTACTTC.

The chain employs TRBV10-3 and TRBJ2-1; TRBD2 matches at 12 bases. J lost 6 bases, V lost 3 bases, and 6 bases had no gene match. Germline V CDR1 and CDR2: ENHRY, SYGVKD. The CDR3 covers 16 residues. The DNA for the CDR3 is TGTGCCATCAGTGATCCCGGACTAGCGGGAAGCAATGAGCAGTTCTTC. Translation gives CAISDPGLAGSNEQFF.